A single sample is the source of the 21 T cell receptor beta chains below, sequenced in a study of tumor-infiltrating lymphocytes in primary liver carcinoma (dated by TCRdb to about 2017). RNA from unsorted whole blood was extracted with TRIzol reagent, and germline DNA was obtained with the DNeasy Blood & Tissue kit. Sequenced using an Illumina HiSeq 2500. A constant-region primer and ProtoScript II reverse transcriptase were used to reverse-transcribe TCRbeta-specific cDNA from about 0.55 ug total RNA. Three nested multiplex PCR rounds, following a slightly modified ARM-PCR procedure, were used to build the TCRbeta libraries. The first two PCR rounds used multiplex TRBV1-TRBV30 forward primers with a Cbeta reverse primer, each for roughly 11 cycles. TCRdb reprocessing: public reads trimmed at Q25 with fastp, clones called with MiXCR, in-frame beta chains kept. Rows matching on CDR3 protein sequence are summarized as one entry with the most common DNA and genes. In all, the sample holds about 330,000 distinct CDR3 sequences, and 65% of those were seen once. The biggest ten clones account for 5.5% to 7% of the sample.

The specimen was peripheral blood. The receptor set was obtained from a man aged 35-49 years with primary liver carcinoma and hepatitis B virus infection.

In this sample, this clonotype turned up many times. The CDR3 coding sequence is TGTGCCAGCATTCCCACAGGGGGCGGGTTCTACGAGCAGTACTTC. It codes for CASIPTGGGFYEQYF. V and J are TRBV6-5 and TRBJ2-7; 9 nucleotides match TRBD1. The CDR3 covers 15 residues. V dropped 7 bases and J dropped 3; count of bases not matched to a gene: 10. CDR1 is MNHEY and CDR2 is SVGAGI in the germline V gene.

A note on this clonotype: Sequence at one end of the junction differs from germline and may be a read error. V gene TRBV11-2 combines with J gene TRBJ1-1, with 8 bases lining up with TRBD1. This CDR3 comprises 12 residues. Germline loops: CDR1 SGHAT, CDR2 FQNNGV. For the CDR3, the DNA is TGTGGCAGCAGCCGGCCGGACAGGGAATCTCTCTTT. It encodes CGSSRPDRESLF. Full variable domain (rest looked up from reference TRBV11-2 and TRBJ1-1): EAGVAQSPRYKIIEKRQSVAFWCNPISGHATLYWYQQILGQGPKLLIQFQNNGVVDDSQLPKDRFSAERLKGVDSTLKIQPAKLEDSAVYLCGSSRPDRESLFGQGTRLTVV.

Of note for this clonotype: A read error is possible here, since a much larger clone lies one base away. This chain joins TRBV4-1 and TRBJ2-3; D may be TRBD1 (7 bases). Germline V gene lookup returns CDR1 MGHRA and CDR2 YSYEKL. V was clipped by 3 bases and J by 5 bases, with 15 bases between them. The CDR3 is 15 residues long. This CDR3 is CASSHVGRDRDTQYF. In nucleotides, the CDR3 is TGCGCCAGCAGCCATGTTGGGCGGGACAGAGATACGCAGTATTTT.

This clonotype appeared a few times. The chain links TRBV7-8 to TRBJ2-1; TRBD2 matches at 8 bases. J lost 8 bases, V lost 6 bases, and 21 bases had no gene match. Germline loops: CDR1 SGHVS, CDR2 FQNEAQ. This CDR3 has 18 amino acids. The DNA of the CDR3 is TGTGCCAGCAGTTCGGTTTACCACAGAAGCGGGAGTAGAGATGAGCAGTTCTTC. It codes for CASSSVYHRSGSRDEQFF. Full variable domain (remainder filled in from reference TRBV7-8 and TRBJ2-1): GAGVSQSPRYKVAKRGQDVALRCDPISGHVSLFWYQQALGQGPEFLTYFQNEAQLDKSGLPSDRFFAERPEGSVSTLKIQRTQQEDSAVYLCASSSVYHRSGSRDEQFFGPGTRLTVL.

A note on this clonotype: It is likely a read error, because the conserved phenylalanine at the end of the CDR3 is missing. The genes are TRBV11-2 and TRBJ2-1, with D possibly matching TRBD2 (5 bases). CDR1 and CDR2 from the germline V gene are SGHAT and FQNNGV. The length of the CDR3 is 15 residues. The CDR3 coding sequence is TGTGCCAGCAGCATTAGCGCCTCCTCCTATAATGAGCAGTTCTTG. This encodes CASSISASSYNEQFL.

This clonotype appeared a few times. The CDR3 coding sequence is TGTGCCATCAGTGGAGACCCCAGCAATCAGCCCCAGCATTTT. Its translation: CAISGDPSNQPQHF. This chain uses TRBV10-3 with TRBJ1-5, with D hard to call. Germline loops: CDR1 ENHRY, CDR2 SYGVKD. The CDR3 covers 14 residues. Trimming pared 4 bases from V and 1 base from J, leaving 8 bases between.

V is TRBV11-2 and J is TRBJ2-3; 15 nucleotides agree with TRBD2. Germline V CDR1 and CDR2: SGHAT, FQNNGV. Losses at the gene ends were 9 bases for V and 0 bases for J; bases not matched to a gene: 25. There are 23 residues in the CDR3. The CDR3 nucleotides are TGTGCCAGGAGCGGGTGGGGACTAGCGGGAGGCCCAGATACCGTGCCTAGCACAGATACGCAGTATTTT. Translation: CARSGWGLAGGPDTVPSTDTQYF.

On this clonotype itself: Just one base apart from a much larger clone, this may be a read error. This sequence joins TRBV29-1 and TRBJ1-2; D remains unclear. Trimming cost V 3 bases and J 7 bases, with 15 bases left between them. The germline V gene has CDR1 SQVTM and CDR2 ANQGSEA. CDR3 size: 13 residues. The CDR3 DNA sequence: TGCAGCGTTGAGGCCACGGGGTTAGTTGGCTACACCTTC. It specifies CSVEATGLVGYTF.

The V gene is TRBV28, the J gene TRBJ2-7; D perhaps matches TRBD1 (6 bases). Germline CDR1 is MDHEN and CDR2 is SYDVKM. This CDR3 comprises 14 residues. With 6 bases removed from V and 4 bases from J, the gap between germline ends came to 16 bases. The CDR3 coding sequence is TGTGCCAGCAGGTCCGGGACAAGGTCATACGAGCAGTACTTC. Residues: CASRSGTRSYEQYF.

This clonotype was observed a few times. Just one base apart from a much larger clone, this may be a read error. This chain joins TRBV12-3 or TRBV12-4 and TRBJ1-1; 7 bases line up with TRBD1. The CDR3 is 16 amino acids. The CDR3 here is CANSSLPTGKNTEAFF. CDR3 DNA: TGTGCCAACAGTTCTCTACCGACAGGGAAGAACACTGAAGCTTTCTTT.

The V gene is TRBV14, the J gene TRBJ2-7; D is tentatively TRBD1 or TRBD2 (5 bases each). The germline gives CDR1 SGHDN, CDR2 FVKESK. V lost 4 bases and J lost 4, with 20 bases in between. This CDR3 has 16 amino acids. For the CDR3, the DNA is TGTGCCAGCAGCCGGACGCCGGGACGGCCCCCTTACGAGCAGTACTTC. This codes for CASSRTPGRPPYEQYF.

Comment on this clonotype: One end of the junction fails to match germline, which may point to a read error. The chain uses TRBV28 and TRBJ2-2; no definite D call. The CDR3 extends over 11 amino acids. CDR1 MDHEN and CDR2 SYDVKM come from the germline V gene. CDR3: CVSNHFGELFF. Written as DNA, the CDR3 is TGTGTCAGCAATCATTTCGGGGAGCTGTTTTTT.

On this clonotype itself: A much larger clone lies a single base off, so this may be a read error. The chain is built from TRBV4-2 and TRBJ2-1, with 11 nucleotides matching TRBD2. Germline V CDR1 and CDR2: LGHNA, YNFKEQ. The length of the CDR3 is 16 residues. The CDR3 loop is CASNQGWPSGRNEQFF. DNA for the CDR3: TGTGCCAGCAACCAAGGTTGGCCTAGCGGGAGGAATGAGCAGTTCTTC.

A word on this clonotype: Just one base apart from a much larger clone, this may be a read error. V is TRBV11-3 and J is TRBJ2-1; perhaps TRBD2 as D (5 bases). The CDR3 sequence is 14 residues long. Germline CDR1 and CDR2: SGHNT and YENEEA. The CDR3 is CASSSAGSCNEQFF. The DNA of the CDR3 is TGTGCCAGCAGCTCCGCGGGCTCCTGCAATGAGCAGTTCTTC.

This clonotype was detected ten times or more. The chain uses TRBV6-1 and TRBJ2-4, with D unclear. The CDR3 contains 15 residues. The germline gives CDR1 MNHNS, CDR2 SASEGT. V was pared by 3 bases and J by 6 bases, with 15 bases between. The DNA for the CDR3 is TGTGCCAGCAGTGATTGGGGATCTGTCGGAAACATTCAGTACTTC. Its translation: CASSDWGSVGNIQYF.

For this clonotype: A read error may explain this, as a much larger clone is one base away. CDR3: CASSQRSGQGRRPQHF. The CDR3 DNA reads as TGTGCCAGCAGTCAACGGTCTGGACAGGGACGGCGGCCCCAGCATTTT. The rearrangement links TRBV6-5 to TRBJ1-5; TRBD1 agrees at 8 bases. Trimming removed 5 bases from V and 9 bases from J; junction bases left unmatched: 15. Germline-derived CDR1 and CDR2 are MNHEY and SVGAGI. This CDR3 is 16 amino acids long.

With regard to this clonotype: One end of the junction does not line up with germline, which may come from a read error. J is TRBJ1-3 and V is TRBV29-1; possibly TRBD1 for D (5 bases). Germline V gene data show CDR1 as SQVTM and CDR2 as ANQGSEA. The CDR3 contains 12 residues. CDR3 region: CSVPGTGNTICF. In DNA, the CDR3 is TGCAGCGTTCCCGGGACTGGAAACACCATATGTTTT.

In the case of this clonotype: One end of the junction does not line up with germline, which may come from a read error. The rearrangement uses TRBV11-2 and TRBJ2-5; TRBD2 is a possible D gene (6 bases). Germline CDR1 is SGHAT and CDR2 is FQNNGV. The CDR3 has 15 residues. The CDR3 here is CASSTEARPRETQCF. The DNA for the CDR3 is TGTGCCAGCAGCACCGAGGCCCGACCTCGGGAGACCCAGTGCTTC.

Turning to this clonotype: Since a much larger clone is just one base distant, this may be a read error. The chain employs TRBV12-3 or TRBV12-4 and TRBJ2-3; D assignment may be TRBD1 or TRBD2 (5 bases each). CDR3 length: 15 amino acids. The CDR3 spells CASSLTGEGPDTQFF. DNA of the CDR3: TGTGCCAGCAGTTTAACAGGAGAGGGTCCAGATACGCAGTTTTTT.

This clonotype was counted a single time. Without the conserved terminal phenylalanine or tryptophan, this CDR3 likely stems from a read error. The chain joins TRBV11-2 to TRBJ2-3, with TRBD2 as a possible D gene (6 bases). From germline, CDR1 is SGHAT and CDR2 FQNNGV. The CDR3 runs 16 residues. The CDR3 region is CASSHPRAQEGDRQYI. CDR3 coding DNA: TGTGCCAGCAGCCATCCCCGTGCACAGGAGGGAGATAGGCAGTATATT.

This clonotype was detected only a few times. It may be a read error: a sequence one base away is much more abundant. This rearrangement joins TRBV6-1 to TRBJ1-3, with D hard to call. This CDR3 comprises 17 residues. Germline CDR1 is MNHNS and CDR2 is SASEGT. CDR3 in DNA: TGTACCAGCAGTCCCCGGACGTCGACCATCTCTGGAAACACCATATATTTT. Residues: CTSSPRTSTISGNTIYF.